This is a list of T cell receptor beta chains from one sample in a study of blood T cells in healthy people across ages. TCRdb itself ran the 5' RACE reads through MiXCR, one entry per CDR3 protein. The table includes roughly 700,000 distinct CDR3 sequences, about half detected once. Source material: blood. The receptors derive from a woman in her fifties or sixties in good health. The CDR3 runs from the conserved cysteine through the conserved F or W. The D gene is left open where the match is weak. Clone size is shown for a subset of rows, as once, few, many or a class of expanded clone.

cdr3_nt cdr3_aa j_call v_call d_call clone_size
TGCAGTGCTAGAGGCCCTGCAACTAATGAAAAACTGTTTTTT CSARGPATNEKLFF TRBJ1-4 TRBV20-1 NA few
TGCAGTGCAAACCTACCCGGCACCGCCTACGAGAAGTACTTC CSANLPGTAYEKYF TRBJ2-7 TRBV20-1 NA NA
TGCGCCAGCAGCCAAATGACAGGGACCCCTTTCTCAGGGGCCAACGTCCTGACTTTC CASSQMTGTPFSGANVLTF TRBJ2-6 TRBV5-1 TRBD1 NA
TGTGCCAGCAAGATGACTAGAGTGGGAAATGAGCAGTTCTTC CASKMTRVGNEQFF TRBJ2-1 TRBV11-1 NA many
TGTGCCATGGGGACAGTGACAAACTACGAGCAGTACTTC CAMGTVTNYEQYF TRBJ2-7 TRBV5-4 TRBD1 few
TGTGCCAGCACACCGGGGGCTCGGTGGAACACTGAAGCTTTCTTT CASTPGARWNTEAFF TRBJ1-1 TRBV28 NA NA
TGCGCCAGCAGCCAGTTAGCGGGAGCAGGCTACGAGCAGTACTTC CASSQLAGAGYEQYF TRBJ2-7 TRBV4-3 TRBD2 few
TGTGCCAGCAGCTTTGAGAAGGGAACCTACGAGCAGTACTTC CASSFEKGTYEQYF TRBJ2-7 TRBV7-2 NA NA
TGCAGTGCTAGCCCCCTTGGGGGAAGTCAAGAGACCCAGTACTTC CSASPLGGSQETQYF TRBJ2-5 TRBV20-1 NA NA
TGTGCCAGCAGCCTGGGTATGGATACGCAGTATTTT CASSLGMDTQYF TRBJ2-3 TRBV7-2 NA NA
TGTGCCAGCAGAGTAGCGGGAGACCTCTACGAGCAGTACTTC CASRVAGDLYEQYF TRBJ2-7 TRBV6-2/TRBV6-3 TRBD2 few
TGTGCCACCAGCAGAGCCGGGGAAGGGGAAAAAGGACGAGCTTTCTTT CATSRAGEGEKGRAFF TRBJ1-1 TRBV15 NA NA
TGTGCCAGCTCACCAGGCAGAAACCACGAGCAGTACTTC CASSPGRNHEQYF TRBJ2-7 TRBV18 NA NA
TGCAGTGCAGCGACTAGCGGGAGCTACGAGCAGTACTTC CSAATSGSYEQYF TRBJ2-7 TRBV20-1 TRBD2 few
TGTACCAGCAGCTCCGACCGGTCTTCGAGGGGCATTCAGTACTTC CTSSSDRSSRGIQYF TRBJ2-4 TRBV7-2 NA few
TGTGCCTGGAGTGTAATAGCGGGACCTTACGAGCAGTACTTC CAWSVIAGPYEQYF TRBJ2-7 TRBV30 TRBD2 NA
TGTGCCAGCAGCTTATGGGCCCAAGACAATGAGCAGTTCTTC CASSLWAQDNEQFF TRBJ2-1 TRBV7-3 NA few
TGTGCCAGCAGTCGGGTTCGGGAAGAGACCCAGTACTTC CASSRVREETQYF TRBJ2-5 TRBV2 NA few
TGTGCCAGCAGCCCGACCGGACAGGGTATCTCACCCCCCCACTTT CASSPTGQGISPPHF TRBJ1-6 TRBV3-1 TRBD1 NA
TGTGCCAGCAGCACACAGGACAGGGCCACAGATACGCAGTATTTT CASSTQDRATDTQYF TRBJ2-3 TRBV9 TRBD1 NA
TGTGCCAGCAGTTACTCGAGCTTTCCAGGGAGGGTCACTGAAGCTTTCTTT CASSYSSFPGRVTEAFF TRBJ1-1 TRBV6-6 NA NA